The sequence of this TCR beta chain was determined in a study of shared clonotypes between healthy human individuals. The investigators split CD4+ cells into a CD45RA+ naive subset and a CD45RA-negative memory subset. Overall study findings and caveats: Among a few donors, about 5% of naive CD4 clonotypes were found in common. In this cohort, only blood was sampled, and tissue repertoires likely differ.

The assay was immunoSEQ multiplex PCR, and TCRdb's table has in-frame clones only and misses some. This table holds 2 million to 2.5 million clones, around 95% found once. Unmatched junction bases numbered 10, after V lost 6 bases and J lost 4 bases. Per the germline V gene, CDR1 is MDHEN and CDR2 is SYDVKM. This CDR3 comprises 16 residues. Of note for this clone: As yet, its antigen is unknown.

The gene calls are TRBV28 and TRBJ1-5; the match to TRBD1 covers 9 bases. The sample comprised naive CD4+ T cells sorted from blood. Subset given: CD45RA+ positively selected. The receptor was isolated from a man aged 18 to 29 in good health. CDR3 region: CASRVLGTGFNQPQHF. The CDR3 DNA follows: TGTGCCAGCAGAGTACTTGGGACAGGGTTTAATCAGCCCCAGCATTTT.